This T cell receptor beta chain derives from a study of cytomegalovirus exposure and HLA in healthy donors. Germline lookup yields CDR1 LGHNA and CDR2 YNFKEQ. This CDR3 contains 14 residues. V dropped 4 bases and J dropped 2 bases, with 11 bases sitting between them. In the PCR, 60 Vbeta and 13 Jbeta primers were used. The data were produced by immunoSEQ multiplex PCR, yet TCRdb's version contains in-frame clones alone and is incomplete. The table has about 140,000 clones, roughly 72% seen once. The sequencing sample was made of PBMCs. This sequence joins TRBV4-2 and TRBJ2-5, with D tentatively TRBD2 (6 bases). The TCR sequence derives from a man in his forties in good health and CMV-seronegative. CDR3 nucleotide sequence: TGTGCCAGCAGCCCGCGGGAACCTCAAGAGACCCAGTACTTC. It codes for CASSPREPQETQYF.